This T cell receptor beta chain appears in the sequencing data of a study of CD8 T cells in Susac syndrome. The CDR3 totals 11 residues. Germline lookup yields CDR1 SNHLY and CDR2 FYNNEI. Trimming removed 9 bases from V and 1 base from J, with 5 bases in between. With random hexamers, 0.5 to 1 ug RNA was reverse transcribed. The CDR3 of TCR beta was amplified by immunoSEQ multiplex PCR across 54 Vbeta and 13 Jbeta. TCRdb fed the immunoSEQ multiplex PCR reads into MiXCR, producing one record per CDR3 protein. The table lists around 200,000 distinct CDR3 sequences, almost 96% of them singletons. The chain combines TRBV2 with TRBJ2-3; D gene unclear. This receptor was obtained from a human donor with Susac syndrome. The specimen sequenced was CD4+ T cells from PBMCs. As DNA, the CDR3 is TGTGCCAGTAAGGGCACAGATACGCAGTATTTT. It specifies CASKGTDTQYF.